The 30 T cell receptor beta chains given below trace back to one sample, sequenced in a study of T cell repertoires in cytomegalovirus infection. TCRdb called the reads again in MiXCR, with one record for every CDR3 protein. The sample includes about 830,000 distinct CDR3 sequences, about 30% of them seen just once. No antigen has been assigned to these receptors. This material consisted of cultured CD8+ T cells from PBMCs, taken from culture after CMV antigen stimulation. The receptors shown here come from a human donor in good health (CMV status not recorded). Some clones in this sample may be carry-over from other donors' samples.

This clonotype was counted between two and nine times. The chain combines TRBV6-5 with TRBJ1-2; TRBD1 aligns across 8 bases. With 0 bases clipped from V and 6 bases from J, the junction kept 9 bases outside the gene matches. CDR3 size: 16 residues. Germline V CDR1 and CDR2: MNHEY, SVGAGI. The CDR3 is CASSYSIGGQGHGYTF. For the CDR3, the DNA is TGTGCCAGCAGTTACTCGATAGGAGGACAGGGCCATGGCTACACCTTC.

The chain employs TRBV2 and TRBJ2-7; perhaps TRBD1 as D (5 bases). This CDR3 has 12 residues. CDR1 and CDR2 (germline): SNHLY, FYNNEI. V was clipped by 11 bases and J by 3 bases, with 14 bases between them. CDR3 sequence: CAVRVTRYEQYV. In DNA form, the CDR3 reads TGTGCCGTCAGGGTGACACGCTACGAGCAGTACGTC.

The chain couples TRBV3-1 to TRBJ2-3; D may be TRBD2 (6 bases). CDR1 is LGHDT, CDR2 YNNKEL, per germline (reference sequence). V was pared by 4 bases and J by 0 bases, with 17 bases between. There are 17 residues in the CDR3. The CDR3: CASSPIGEASSTDTQYF. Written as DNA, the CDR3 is TGTGCCAGCAGCCCTATTGGGGAGGCCTCAAGCACAGATACGCAGTATTTT.

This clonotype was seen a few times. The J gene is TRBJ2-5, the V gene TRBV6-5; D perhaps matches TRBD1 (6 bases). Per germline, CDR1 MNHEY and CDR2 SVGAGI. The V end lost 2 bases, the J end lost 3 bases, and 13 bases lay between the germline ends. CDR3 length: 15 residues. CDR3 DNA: TGTGCCAGCAGTTACGGCTTAGGGGGAAAAGAGACCCAGTACTTC. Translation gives CASSYGLGGKETQYF.

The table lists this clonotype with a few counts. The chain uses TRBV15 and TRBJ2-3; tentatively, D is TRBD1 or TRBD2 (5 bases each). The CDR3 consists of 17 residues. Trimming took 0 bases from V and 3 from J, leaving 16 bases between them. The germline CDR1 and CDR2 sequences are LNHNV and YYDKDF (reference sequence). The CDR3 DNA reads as TGTGCCACCAGCAGAGATCGGCCGGGGCTTGTGACAGATACGCAGTATTTT. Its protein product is CATSRDRPGLVTDTQYF.

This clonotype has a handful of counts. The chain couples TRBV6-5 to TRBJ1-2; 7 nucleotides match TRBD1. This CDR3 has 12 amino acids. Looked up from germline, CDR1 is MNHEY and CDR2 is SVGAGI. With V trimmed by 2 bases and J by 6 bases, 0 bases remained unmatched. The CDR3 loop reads CASSYQGDGYTF. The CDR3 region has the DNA TGTGCCAGCAGTTACCAGGGGGATGGCTACACCTTC.

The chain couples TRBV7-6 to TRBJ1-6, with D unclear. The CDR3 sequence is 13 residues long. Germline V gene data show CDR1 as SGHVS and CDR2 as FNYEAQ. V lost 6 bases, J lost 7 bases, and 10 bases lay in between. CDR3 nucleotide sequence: TGTGCCAGCAGGCCGAGTGGGAATTCACCCCTCCACTTT. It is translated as CASRPSGNSPLHF.

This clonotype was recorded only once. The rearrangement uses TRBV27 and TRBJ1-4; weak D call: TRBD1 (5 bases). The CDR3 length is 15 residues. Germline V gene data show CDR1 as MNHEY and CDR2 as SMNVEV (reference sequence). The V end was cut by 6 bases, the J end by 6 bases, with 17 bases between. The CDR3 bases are TGTGCCAGCAGGGACGGAGGGGCGCTTTATGAAAAACTGTTTTTT. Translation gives CASRDGGALYEKLFF.

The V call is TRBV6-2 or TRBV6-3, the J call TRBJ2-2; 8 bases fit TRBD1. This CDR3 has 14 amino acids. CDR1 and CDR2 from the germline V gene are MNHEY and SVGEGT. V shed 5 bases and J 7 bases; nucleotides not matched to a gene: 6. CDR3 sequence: CASSPGTGGGELFF. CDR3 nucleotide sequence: TGTGCCAGCAGTCCCGGTACAGGGGGCGGGGAGCTGTTTTTT.

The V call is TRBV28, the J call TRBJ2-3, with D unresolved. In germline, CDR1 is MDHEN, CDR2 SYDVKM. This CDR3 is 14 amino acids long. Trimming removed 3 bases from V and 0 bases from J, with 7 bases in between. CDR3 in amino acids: CASSLVFSTDTQYF. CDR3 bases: TGTGCCAGCAGTTTGGTCTTCAGCACAGATACGCAGTATTTT.

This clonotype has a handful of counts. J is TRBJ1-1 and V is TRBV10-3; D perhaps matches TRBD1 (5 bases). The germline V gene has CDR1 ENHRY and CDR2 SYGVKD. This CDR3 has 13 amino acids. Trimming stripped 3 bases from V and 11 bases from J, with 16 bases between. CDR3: CAISEGTSPWAFF. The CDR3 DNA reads TGTGCCATCAGTGAAGGGACCTCCCCATGGGCTTTCTTT.

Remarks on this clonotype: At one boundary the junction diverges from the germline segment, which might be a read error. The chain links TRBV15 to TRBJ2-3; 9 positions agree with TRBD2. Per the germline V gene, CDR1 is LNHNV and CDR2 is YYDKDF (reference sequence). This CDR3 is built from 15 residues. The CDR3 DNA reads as TGTGCCGCAGCAAGCGGGGGGACTAGCACAGATATGCAGTATTTT. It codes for CAAASGGTSTDMQYF.

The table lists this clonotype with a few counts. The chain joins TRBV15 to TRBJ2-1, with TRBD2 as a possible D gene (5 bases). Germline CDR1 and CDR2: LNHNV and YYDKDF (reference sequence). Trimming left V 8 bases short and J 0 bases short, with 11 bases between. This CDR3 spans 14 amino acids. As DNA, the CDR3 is TGTGCCACCCTTCCCGGGGACTCCTACAATGAGCAGTTCTTC. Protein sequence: CATLPGDSYNEQFF. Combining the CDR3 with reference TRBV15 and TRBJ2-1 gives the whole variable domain DAMVIQNPRYQVTQFGKPVTLSCSQTLNHNVMYWYQQKSSQAPKLLFHYYDKDFNNEADTPDNFQSRRPNTSFCFLDIRSPGLGDTAMYLCATLPGDSYNEQFFGPGTRLTVL.

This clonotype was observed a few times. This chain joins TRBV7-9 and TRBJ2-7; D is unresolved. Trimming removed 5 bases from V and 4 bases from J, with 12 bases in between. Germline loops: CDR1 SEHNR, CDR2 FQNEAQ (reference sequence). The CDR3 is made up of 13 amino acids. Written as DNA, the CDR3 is TGTGCCAGCAGCCCGCGAGTCATTTACGAGCAGTACTTC. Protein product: CASSPRVIYEQYF.

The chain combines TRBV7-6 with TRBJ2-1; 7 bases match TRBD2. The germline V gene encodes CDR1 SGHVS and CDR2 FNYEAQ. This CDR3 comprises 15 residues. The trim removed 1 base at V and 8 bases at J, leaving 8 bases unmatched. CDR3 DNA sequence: TGTGCCAGCAGCTTAGTAACTCAGCGGGGCGATGAGCAGTTCTTC. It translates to CASSLVTQRGDEQFF.

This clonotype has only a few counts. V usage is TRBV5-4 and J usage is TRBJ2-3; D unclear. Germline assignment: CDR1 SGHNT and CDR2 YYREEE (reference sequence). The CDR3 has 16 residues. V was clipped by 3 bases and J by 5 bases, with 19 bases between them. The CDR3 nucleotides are TGTGCCAGCAGCTCCGGCGGTGCCCTTTTCGAAGATACGCAGTATTTT. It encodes CASSSGGALFEDTQYF.

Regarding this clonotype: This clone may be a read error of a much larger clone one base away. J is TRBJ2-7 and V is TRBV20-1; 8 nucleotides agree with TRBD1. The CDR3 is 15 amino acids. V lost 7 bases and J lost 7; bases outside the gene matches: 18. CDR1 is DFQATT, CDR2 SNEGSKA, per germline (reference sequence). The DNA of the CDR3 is TGCAGTGTCCCACTCCGGGACAGGTGGCTGGGGGAGCAGTACTTC. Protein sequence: CSVPLRDRWLGEQYF.

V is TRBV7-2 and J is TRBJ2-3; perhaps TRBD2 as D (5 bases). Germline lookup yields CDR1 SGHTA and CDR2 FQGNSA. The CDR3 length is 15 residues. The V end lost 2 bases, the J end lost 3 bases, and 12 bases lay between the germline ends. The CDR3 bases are TGTGCCAGCAGCTTAAACTACGGGATAACAGATACGCAGTATTTT. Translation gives CASSLNYGITDTQYF.

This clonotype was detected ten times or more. CDR3: CASSLYAAANYGYTF. CDR3 in DNA: TGTGCCAGCAGCTTATATGCCGCAGCTAACTATGGCTACACCTTC. The J gene is TRBJ1-2, the V gene TRBV7-9; unclear D gene. From germline, CDR1 is SEHNR and CDR2 FQNEAQ (reference sequence). Deletions cut 2 bases from V and 0 bases from J, with 10 bases between. CDR3 length: 15 residues.

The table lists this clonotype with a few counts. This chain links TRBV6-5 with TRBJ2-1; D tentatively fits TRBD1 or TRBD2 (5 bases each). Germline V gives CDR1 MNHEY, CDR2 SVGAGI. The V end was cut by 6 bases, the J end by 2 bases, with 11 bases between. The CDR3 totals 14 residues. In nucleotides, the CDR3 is TGTGCCAGCAGACTCGGGACGGCCTACAATGAGCAGTTCTTC. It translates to CASRLGTAYNEQFF.

Here the CDR3 reads CASSYVPAGETQYF. The DNA of the CDR3 is TGTGCCAGCAGTTACGTTCCCGCGGGGGAGACCCAGTACTTC. The gene calls are TRBV6-5 and TRBJ2-5; TRBD2 is a possible D gene (6 bases). The CDR3 covers 14 residues. Germline V gene lookup returns CDR1 MNHEY and CDR2 SVGAGI. V lost 2 bases to trimming and J lost 5 bases, with 12 bases between them.

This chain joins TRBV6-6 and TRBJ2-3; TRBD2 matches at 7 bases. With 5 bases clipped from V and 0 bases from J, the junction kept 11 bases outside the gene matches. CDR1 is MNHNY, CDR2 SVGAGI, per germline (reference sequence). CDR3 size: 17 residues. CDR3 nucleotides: TGTGCCAGCAGTGTCCCGGGGAGCGGGATTAGCACAGATACGCAGTATTTT. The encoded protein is CASSVPGSGISTDTQYF.

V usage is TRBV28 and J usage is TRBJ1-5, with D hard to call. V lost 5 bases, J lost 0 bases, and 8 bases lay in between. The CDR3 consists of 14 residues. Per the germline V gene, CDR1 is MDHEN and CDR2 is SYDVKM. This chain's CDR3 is CASSGSLSNQPQHF. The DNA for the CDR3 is TGTGCCAGCAGTGGGTCCCTTAGCAATCAGCCCCAGCATTTT.

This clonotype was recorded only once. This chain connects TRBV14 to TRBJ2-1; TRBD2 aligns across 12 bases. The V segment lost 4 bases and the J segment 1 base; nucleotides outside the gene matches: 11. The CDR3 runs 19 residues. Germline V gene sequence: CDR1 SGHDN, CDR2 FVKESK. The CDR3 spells CASSPSGGAGSSSYNEQFF. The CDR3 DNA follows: TGTGCCAGCAGCCCTAGCGGGGGGGCCGGTAGTAGTTCCTACAATGAGCAGTTCTTC.

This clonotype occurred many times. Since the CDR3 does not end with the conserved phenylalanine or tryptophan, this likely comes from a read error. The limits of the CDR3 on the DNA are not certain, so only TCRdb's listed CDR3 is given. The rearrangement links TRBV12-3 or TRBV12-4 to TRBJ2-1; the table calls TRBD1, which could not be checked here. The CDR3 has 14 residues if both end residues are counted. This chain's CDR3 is CASSLGDRGRMVFS.

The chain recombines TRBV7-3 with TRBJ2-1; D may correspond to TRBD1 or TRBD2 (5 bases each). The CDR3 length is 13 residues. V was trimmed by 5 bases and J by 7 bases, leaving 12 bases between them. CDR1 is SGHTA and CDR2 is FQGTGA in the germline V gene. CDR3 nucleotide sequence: TGTGCCAGCAGCCCTGGCTGGGGGAATGAGCAGTTCTTC. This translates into CASSPGWGNEQFF. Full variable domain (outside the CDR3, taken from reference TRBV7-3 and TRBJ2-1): GAGVSQTPSNKVTEKGKYVELRCDPISGHTALYWYRQSLGQGPEFLIYFQGTGAADDSGLPNDRFFAVRPEGSVSTLKIQRTERGDSAVYLCASSPGWGNEQFFGPGTRLTVL.

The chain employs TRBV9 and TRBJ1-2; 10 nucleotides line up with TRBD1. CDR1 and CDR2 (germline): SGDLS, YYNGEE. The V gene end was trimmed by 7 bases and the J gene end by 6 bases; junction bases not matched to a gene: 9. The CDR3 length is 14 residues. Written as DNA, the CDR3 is TGTGCCAGCGACCCCTCCGGGACAGGGGATGGCTACACCTTC. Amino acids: CASDPSGTGDGYTF.

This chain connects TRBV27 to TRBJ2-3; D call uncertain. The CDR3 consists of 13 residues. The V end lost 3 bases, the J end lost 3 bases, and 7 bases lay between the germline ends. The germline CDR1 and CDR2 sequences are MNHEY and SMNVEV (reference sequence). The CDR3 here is CASSFLETDTQYF. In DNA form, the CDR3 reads TGTGCCAGCAGTTTCCTAGAGACAGATACGCAGTATTTT.

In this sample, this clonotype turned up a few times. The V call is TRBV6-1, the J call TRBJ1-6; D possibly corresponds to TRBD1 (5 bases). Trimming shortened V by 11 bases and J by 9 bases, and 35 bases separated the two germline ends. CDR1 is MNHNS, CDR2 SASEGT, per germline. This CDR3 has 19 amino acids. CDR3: CAGGFPGPEGIQAGSPLHF. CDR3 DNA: TGTGCCGGCGGTTTCCCGGGCCCAGAGGGCATACAGGCAGGTTCACCCCTCCACTTT.

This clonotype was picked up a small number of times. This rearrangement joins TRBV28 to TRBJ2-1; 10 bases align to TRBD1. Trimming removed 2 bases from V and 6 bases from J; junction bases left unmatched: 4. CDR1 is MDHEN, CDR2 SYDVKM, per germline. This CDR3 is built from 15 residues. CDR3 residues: CASSLIGTGANEQFF. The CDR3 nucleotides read TGTGCCAGCAGTTTAATAGGGACAGGGGCCAATGAGCAGTTCTTC.